This paragraph covers one T cell receptor beta chain sequence. CDR3 length equals 16 residues. V was pared by 5 bases and J by 0 bases, with 14 bases between. Germline CDR1 reads MGHRA; CDR2 reads YSYEKL. In the source study's methods: The assay estimated nucleated cells by amplifying reference gene primers. Assay used: immunoSEQ multiplex PCR; TCRdb lists only in-frame clones, some missing. That table gives V, J and clone size, and the DNA gave D and trimming. The table lists roughly 59,000 clones, roughly 80% of them singletons. This record comes from a study of blood T cell repertoires in COVID-19. Study-wide background: Acute and convalescent COVID-19 specimens originated in the United States, Italy and Spain. The analysed material was cDNA or gDNA that came from T cells, B-cell-depleted T cells, or PBMCs.

This TCR derives from a man at least 80 years old with acute or convalescent COVID-19. Sample: peripheral blood. V and J are TRBV4-1 and TRBJ2-1; D might be TRBD2 (6 bases). The CDR3 nucleotides read TGCGCCAGCAGCAGCCGGGACTCGAGCTCCTACAATGAGCAGTTCTTC. This sequence encodes CASSSRDSSSYNEQFF.